Reported below is one T cell receptor (beta chain). Its antigen is still unknown. These data originate in a study of cytomegalovirus exposure and HLA in healthy donors. The CDR3 runs 12 residues. CDR1 and CDR2 from the germline V gene are SGHAT and FQNNGV. The V end was cut by 1 base, the J end by 6 bases, with 5 bases between. PCR primers comprised 60 Vbeta and 13 Jbeta primers. The protocol was immunoSEQ multiplex PCR, while the TCRdb copy is restricted to in-frame clones and leaves out a portion. Of around 150,000 clones listed, roughly 80% are singletons. Findings of the study overall: When the data were analyzed later, several of the most significant clusters appeared to be linked to common viral pathogens.

The material sequenced was PBMCs. This chain joins TRBV11-2 and TRBJ2-3; no clear D. This TCR was recovered from a middle-aged man in good health and CMV-seronegative. CDR3 nucleotides: TGTGCCAGCAGCTTAGTGTCGGATACGCAGTATTTT. Amino acid sequence: CASSLVSDTQYF.